The source of this TCR beta chain is a study of shared clonotypes between healthy human individuals. Findings of the study overall: It was observed that 5% to 6.5% of naive CD4 clonotypes were shared across several donors. Some clonotypes were shared by all four sorted-subset donors, while others were not shared. The non-shared ones had lower generation probabilities than the shared ones.

With regard to this clone: Its antigen is still unknown.

Naive CD8 populations comprised CD45RO-negative cells positively selected for CCR7, excluding terminally differentiated effector memory CD45RA+ cells. Trimming shortened V by 0 bases and J by 4 bases, and 13 bases separated the two germline ends. Germline loops: CDR1 MGHRA, CDR2 YSYEKL. This CDR3 has 16 amino acids. Each sorted subset replicate got 200 ng genomic DNA, roughly 30,000 genomes. TCRdb's copy holds only in-frame clones and misses some; the assay was immunoSEQ multiplex PCR. The data hold approximately 650,000 clones, with around 95% observed a single time. The chain joins TRBV4-1 to TRBJ2-1; tentative D call: TRBD1 (6 bases). The sequencing input was naive CD8+ T cells sorted from blood. This TCR derives from a woman between 25 and 40 years old in good health. The CDR3 nucleotides are TGCGCCAGCAGCCAAGATCTGTACGACAGGTACAATGAGCAGTTCTTC. Its protein product is CASSQDLYDRYNEQFF.